Listed below are T cell receptor beta chains from one sample, sequenced in a study of cytomegalovirus exposure and HLA in healthy donors. Sequenced by immunoSEQ multiplex PCR; TCRdb stores in-frame clones only, minus some. Here the sample spans 160,000 or so clones, roughly 77% being singletons. Sample: PBMCs. These receptors came from a man in his late teens or twenties in good health and CMV-seropositive. The CDR3 runs from the conserved cysteine through the conserved F or W. Each record gives: J gene, V gene, clone size, D gene, CDR3 length, CDR3 DNA, CDR3 protein. The D gene is left open where the match is weak. Clone size appears in some rows only: once, few, many, or a class for an expanded clone.

J: TRBJ1-6; V: TRBV10-2; size: few; D: TRBD1; length: 13; DNA: TGCGCCAGCAGCGGACAGGCTAATTCACCCCTCCACTTT; CDR3: CASSGQANSPLHF
J: TRBJ1-1; V: TRBV28; size: NA; D: NA; length: 15; DNA: TGTGCCAGCAGTGAAACACAGGGCTGGACCACTGAAGCTTTCTTT; CDR3: CASSETQGWTTEAFF
J: TRBJ2-1; V: TRBV11-1; size: NA; D: TRBD2; length: 14; DNA: TGTGCCAGCAGAAGCACTAGCGGCTACAATGAGCAGTTCTTC; CDR3: CASRSTSGYNEQFF
J: TRBJ2-5; V: TRBV7-7; size: NA; D: TRBD2; length: 15; DNA: TGTGCTAGCAGCTTAGGACTAGGACTACAAGAGACCCAGTACTTC; CDR3: CASSLGLGLQETQYF
J: TRBJ1-3; V: TRBV11-2; size: NA; D: TRBD1; length: 18; DNA: TGTGCCAGCAGCCTCGCGTGGGGGACAGGGATTCGTGGAAACACCATATATTTT; CDR3: CASSLAWGTGIRGNTIYF
J: TRBJ1-4; V: TRBV11-2; size: NA; D: NA; length: 14; DNA: TGTGCCAGCAGCCTCGGGGGGGTGCGGGAAAAACTGTTTTTT; CDR3: CASSLGGVREKLFF
J: TRBJ2-5; V: TRBV4-1; size: few; D: TRBD1; length: 15; DNA: TGCGCCAGCAGCCAAGACCGGACAGGGAGAGAGACCCAGTACTTC; CDR3: CASSQDRTGRETQYF
J: TRBJ2-3; V: TRBV5-5; size: NA; D: NA; length: 14; DNA: TGTGCCAGCAGCGGGGGGGCAGCAACAGATACGCAGTATTTT; CDR3: CASSGGAATDTQYF
J: TRBJ2-1; V: TRBV5-1; size: few; D: NA; length: 16; DNA: TGCGCCAGCAGCTCACGGACCACTAGCTCCTACAATGAGCAGTTCTTC; CDR3: CASSSRTTSSYNEQFF
J: TRBJ2-1; V: TRBV5-4; size: few; D: NA; length: 16; DNA: TGTGCCAGCAGCTCGGGGCGGGGGCGGACCTACAATGAGCAGTTCTTC; CDR3: CASSSGRGRTYNEQFF
J: TRBJ2-5; V: TRBV25-1; size: few; D: TRBD1; length: 16; DNA: TGTGCCAGCAGTTCTCACAGGGGGCGGAGGTCAGAGACCCAGTACTTC; CDR3: CASSSHRGRRSETQYF
J: TRBJ2-3; V: TRBV5-1; size: NA; D: TRBD2; length: 14; DNA: TGCGCCAGCGGAACTAGCGGGGCCACAGATACGCAGTATTTT; CDR3: CASGTSGATDTQYF
J: TRBJ2-5; V: TRBV11-3; size: NA; D: TRBD2; length: 14; DNA: TGTGCCAGCAGTCGGACTAGCGGGCAAGAGACCCAGTACTTC; CDR3: CASSRTSGQETQYF
J: TRBJ2-2; V: TRBV4-2; size: NA; D: NA; length: 15; DNA: TGTGCCAGCAGCCTCGAGGGGGCGAACACCGGGGAGCTGTTTTTT; CDR3: CASSLEGANTGELFF
J: TRBJ2-1; V: TRBV7-2; size: NA; D: NA; length: 12; DNA: TGTGCCAGCAGCTTATCTTCCCAAAGCAGGATCTTC; CDR3: CASSLSSQSRIF
J: TRBJ1-1; V: TRBV7-9; size: NA; D: NA; length: 12; DNA: TGTGCCAGCAGCCCATCAAACACTGAAGCTTTCTTT; CDR3: CASSPSNTEAFF
J: TRBJ2-1; V: TRBV11-2; size: once; D: NA; length: 11; DNA: TGTGCCAGCAGCCCCGGACACCATCAGTTCTTC; CDR3: CASSPGHHQFF
J: TRBJ1-4; V: TRBV6-1; size: NA; D: NA; length: 15; DNA: TGTGCCAGCAGTGCTCCAGGGCAGTTTAATGAAAAACTGTTTTTT; CDR3: CASSAPGQFNEKLFF
J: TRBJ2-6; V: TRBV15; size: NA; D: NA; length: 16; DNA: TGTGCCACCAGCAGTGCCGGTGTGGCTGGGGCCAACGTCCTGACTTTC; CDR3: CATSSAGVAGANVLTF
J: TRBJ2-1; V: TRBV6-6; size: NA; D: TRBD2; length: 15; DNA: TGTGCCAGCAGGGAACGGGGCGGGGGGTACAATGAGCAGTTCTTC; CDR3: CASRERGGGYNEQFF
J: TRBJ1-2; V: TRBV7-9; size: NA; D: TRBD1; length: 14; DNA: TGTGCCAGCAGTCATCTACAGGGGACCTATGGCTACACCTTC; CDR3: CASSHLQGTYGYTF
J: TRBJ1-5; V: TRBV7-2; size: NA; D: NA; length: 13; DNA: TGTGCCAGCAGCATCCAGACTGGACAGCCCCAGCATTTT; CDR3: CASSIQTGQPQHF
J: TRBJ2-3; V: TRBV6-5; size: NA; D: NA; length: 14; DNA: TGTGCCAGCAGTTACTCTCAAAGCACAGATACGCAGTATTTT; CDR3: CASSYSQSTDTQYF
J: TRBJ1-2; V: TRBV10-3; size: NA; D: NA; length: 11; DNA: TGTGCCATCAGTACAGGCTCTGGCTACACCTTC; CDR3: CAISTGSGYTF
J: TRBJ1-6; V: TRBV10-3; size: NA; D: TRBD1; length: 15; DNA: TGTGCCATCAGTGAGTCAGAGGGGGCTGCCTCACCCCTCCACTTT; CDR3: CAISESEGAASPLHF
J: TRBJ2-5; V: TRBV5-6; size: NA; D: TRBD1; length: 15; DNA: TGTGCCAGCAGCTTTTCGACAGGGGGTGGGGAGACCCAGTACTTC; CDR3: CASSFSTGGGETQYF
J: TRBJ2-3; V: TRBV30; size: NA; D: TRBD2; length: 14; DNA: TGTGCCTGGACGAAGGGAGGGAGCACAGATACGCAGTATTTT; CDR3: CAWTKGGSTDTQYF
J: TRBJ1-2; V: TRBV28; size: NA; D: NA; length: 14; DNA: TGTGCCAGCAGTACAGGTGCTAGGTTATGGAGCTACACCTTC; CDR3: CASSTGARLWSYTF
J: TRBJ1-1; V: TRBV9; size: NA; D: NA; length: 13; DNA: TGTGCCAGCAGCGCAGATCATAACACTGAAGCTTTCTTT; CDR3: CASSADHNTEAFF
J: TRBJ1-5; V: TRBV30; size: NA; D: NA; length: 14; DNA: TGTGCCTGGAGTATGGGACTGCTAAATCAGCCCCAGCATTTT; CDR3: CAWSMGLLNQPQHF
J: TRBJ2-6; V: TRBV19; size: few; D: NA; length: 18; DNA: TGTGCCAGTAGTATCACCTGGCGGGGGCTATCTGGGGCCAACGTCCTGACTTTC; CDR3: CASSITWRGLSGANVLTF
J: TRBJ1-1; V: TRBV5-4; size: NA; D: NA; length: 15; DNA: TGTGCCAGCACTTCTAGGGACTCGACGGGAACTGAAGCTTTCTTT; CDR3: CASTSRDSTGTEAFF
J: TRBJ1-5; V: TRBV18; size: few; D: TRBD1; length: 15; DNA: TGTGCCAGCTCACCCGGGACAGGGGATTATCAGCCCCAGCATTTT; CDR3: CASSPGTGDYQPQHF
J: TRBJ2-1; V: TRBV7-9; size: NA; D: TRBD2; length: 15; DNA: TGTGCCAGCAGCGTAACTAGCGGGTCCTACAATGAGCAGTTCTTC; CDR3: CASSVTSGSYNEQFF
J: TRBJ1-5; V: TRBV11-2; size: once; D: NA; length: 15; DNA: TGTGCCAGCAGCCTCCAGGGTTATAGCAATCAGCCCCAGCATTTT; CDR3: CASSLQGYSNQPQHF
J: TRBJ1-5; V: TRBV9; size: NA; D: NA; length: 15; DNA: TGTGCCAGCAGCGTAGGGGGGGTGGGCAATCAGCCCCAGCATTTT; CDR3: CASSVGGVGNQPQHF
J: TRBJ1-4; V: TRBV30; size: NA; D: NA; length: 15; DNA: TGTGCCTGGAGACACAGTGACAGAGATAATGAAAAACTGTTTTTT; CDR3: CAWRHSDRDNEKLFF
J: TRBJ1-5; V: TRBV21-1; size: few; D: NA; length: 14; DNA: TGTGCCAGCCGGGCAGGGCCACGAAATCAGCCCCAGCATTTT; CDR3: CASRAGPRNQPQHF
J: TRBJ2-3; V: TRBV5-1; size: NA; D: NA; length: 11; DNA: TGCGCCAGCAGAGAGGAGAGTACGCAGTATTTT; CDR3: CASREESTQYF
J: TRBJ1-4; V: TRBV28; size: NA; D: TRBD1; length: 17; DNA: TGTGCCAGCAGTCCCCCGGGACAGGGGTTAGGTAATGAAAAACTGTTTTTT; CDR3: CASSPPGQGLGNEKLFF
J: TRBJ1-6; V: TRBV28; size: NA; D: NA; length: 14; DNA: TGTGCCAGCAGTTTGAGCTCCTATAATTCACCCCTCCACTTT; CDR3: CASSLSSYNSPLHF
J: TRBJ1-5; V: TRBV14; size: NA; D: NA; length: 15; DNA: TGTGCCAGCAGCCAAGAAGTGGGGGGATTTCAGCCCCAGCATTTT; CDR3: CASSQEVGGFQPQHF
J: TRBJ1-6; V: TRBV19; size: NA; D: NA; length: 14; DNA: TGTGCCAGTAGTTCCTCTCAGGGGAATTCACCCCTCCACTTT; CDR3: CASSSSQGNSPLHF